The 5 T cell receptor beta chains presented below share a single source sample, sequenced in a study of radiotherapy plus CTLA-4 blockade in lung cancer. Profiled with immunoSEQ multiplex PCR; TCRdb holds only in-frame clones, not every one. The data show around 80,000 clones, roughly 87% seen once. The sample here was peripheral blood, taken from a patient treated with radiotherapy plus ipilimumab. Receptors were obtained from a human donor with non-small cell lung cancer who had stable disease on radiotherapy plus ipilimumab.

The CDR3 bases are TGTGCCAGCAGCCGGGAGGGCCTACCTCCCTACGAGCAGTACTTC. This codes for CASSREGLPPYEQYF. This chain joins TRBV14 and TRBJ2-5, with 7 bases lining up with TRBD2. Matching the DNA end better, TRBJ2-7 makes the J call doubtful. CDR3 length equals 15 residues. The germline V gene encodes CDR1 SGHDN and CDR2 FVKESK.

The CDR3 region is CASSAFPGSSYNEQFF. The CDR3 nucleotides read TGCGCCAGCAGTGCTTTCCCAGGGAGCTCCTACAATGAGCAGTTCTTC. This chain links TRBV10-2 with TRBJ2-1; D tentatively fits TRBD1 or TRBD2 (5 bases each). CDR1 and CDR2 from the germline V gene are WSHSY and SAAADI. There are 16 residues in the CDR3. V was shortened by 4 bases and J by 0 bases, with 13 bases between the two germline ends.

The chain uses TRBV10-3 and TRBJ1-4, with D possibly being TRBD1 (5 bases). V was pared by 10 bases and J by 3 bases, with 12 bases between. CDR1 is ENHRY, CDR2 SYGVKD, per germline. The CDR3 consists of 13 residues. CDR3 in amino acids: CATEDTANEKLFF. The CDR3 DNA follows: TGTGCCACCGAGGACACGGCTAATGAAAAACTGTTTTTT.

The genes are TRBV15 and TRBJ1-3; D gene uncertain. CDR1 and CDR2 from the germline V gene are LNHNV and YYDKDF (reference sequence). The CDR3 contains 15 residues. V was shortened by 0 bases and J by 4 bases, with 10 bases between the two germline ends. The CDR3 sequence is CATSRDLLRGNTIYF. The CDR3 nucleotides read TGTGCCACCAGCAGAGACCTTTTAAGGGGAAACACCATATATTTT.

The chain employs TRBV6-5 and TRBJ1-2; tentative D call: TRBD1 (5 bases). Germline lookup yields CDR1 MNHEY and CDR2 SVGAGI. V lost 5 bases, J lost 8 bases, and 18 bases lay in between. The CDR3 is 14 amino acids. The CDR3 loop reads CASSRLEGQGGYTF. The DNA for the CDR3 is TGTGCCAGCAGTCGTCTAGAGGGGCAGGGCGGCTACACCTTC.